Following are 29 T cell receptor beta chains from one sample sequenced in a study of T cells expressing NK-cell markers. No DNA is given; TCRdb re-called the 5' RACE reads and lists each CDR3 protein once. This table holds roughly 350,000 distinct CDR3 sequences. Sequences were obtained from blood T cells: a sorted CD56 or NKG2C T cell subset, CD4+ or CD8+ T cells, or bulk PBMC T cells (not recorded which). These TCRs come from a man aged 18 to 69 in good health.

CDR3 protein: CASSYSVLRGPSSGNTIYF. This chain links TRBV6-5 with TRBJ1-3; the D gene TCRdb calls, TRBD1, cannot be checked with no DNA. Germline CDR1 is MNHEY and CDR2 is SVGAGI. This CDR3 spans 19 amino acids.

The V and J genes are TRBV3-1 and TRBJ2-3. The length of the CDR3 is 14 residues. In germline, CDR1 is LGHDT, CDR2 YNNKEL (reference sequence). The chain's CDR3 is CASSQYLAPDTQYF.

The gene calls are TRBV20-1 and TRBJ2-7; TCRdb indicates TRBD1, and absent DNA this call remains unverified. This CDR3 contains 16 residues. Germline values: CDR1 DFQATT, CDR2 SNEGSKA (reference sequence). The CDR3: CSARGPGQGTTYEQYF.

The chain couples TRBV18 to TRBJ2-3; absent DNA, TCRdb's TRBD1 call cannot be checked. The CDR3 covers 15 residues. Germline assignment: CDR1 KGHSH and CDR2 LQKENI. CDR3 amino acids: CASSPGTLTTDTQYF.

The V and J genes are TRBV7-3 and TRBJ2-3; TCRdb designates TRBD2, a call that cannot be tested without DNA. CDR3 size: 16 residues. From germline, CDR1 is SGHTA and CDR2 FQGTGA. Here the CDR3 reads CASSFFGGAGADTQYF.

The genes are TRBV2 and TRBJ2-1; TCRdb's D call of TRBD2 is untestable without DNA. The CDR3 consists of 15 residues. Germline V gene lookup returns CDR1 SNHLY and CDR2 FYNNEI. The CDR3 sequence: CASDETSGTYNEQFF.

V usage is TRBV7-2 and J usage is TRBJ2-5; the TRBD1 assignment by TCRdb is unverifiable without DNA. Germline-derived CDR1 and CDR2 are SGHTA and FQGNSA. The CDR3 runs 15 residues. CDR3 region: CASSPSGGRQETQYF.

The genes are TRBV20-1 and TRBJ2-3; TCRdb gives TRBD1 as the D gene, but with no DNA this cannot be confirmed. The CDR3 runs to 14 residues. CDR1 and CDR2 (germline): DFQATT, SNEGSKA (reference sequence). The CDR3: CSARMGVRTDTQYF.

The chain's CDR3 is CASRILAGAPYEQYF. V and J are TRBV6-2 or TRBV6-3 and TRBJ2-7; the D call of TRBD2 rests on TCRdb alone, since no DNA is present to check it. CDR3 length: 15 residues. Germline CDR1 MNHEY, CDR2 SVGEGT.

The chain uses TRBV20-1 and TRBJ1-2; without DNA, the TCRdb call of TRBD1 cannot be checked. The CDR3 consists of 19 residues. Germline V gene data show CDR1 as DFQATT and CDR2 as SNEGSKA (reference sequence). The CDR3 loop is CSARDFHVQDRGSIYGYTF.

The chain links TRBV29-1 to TRBJ1-2. The CDR3 loop spans 11 amino acids. The germline CDR1 and CDR2 sequences are SQVTM and ANQGSEA. The CDR3 protein is CSVEQARGYTF.

The chain carries TRBV24-1 and TRBJ1-4; TCRdb's D gene call, TRBD1, goes unchecked for lack of DNA. This CDR3 contains 15 residues. Germline V lookup: CDR1 KGHDR, CDR2 SFDVKD. This CDR3 is CATSDRGQFNEKLFF.

The CDR3 is CASSQVDSRNSPLHF. The chain is built from TRBV3-1 and TRBJ1-6; TCRdb gives TRBD1 as the D gene, but with no DNA this cannot be confirmed. Per germline, CDR1 LGHDT and CDR2 YNNKEL (reference sequence). The CDR3 totals 15 residues.

The genes are TRBV7-2 and TRBJ2-5; TCRdb lists TRBD2, though no DNA is available to test this call. The CDR3 has 15 amino acids. Germline V gene data show CDR1 as SGHTA and CDR2 as FQGNSA. CDR3 residues: CASSLVGLAGETQYF.

This chain uses TRBV6-1 with TRBJ1-1; TCRdb returns TRBD1, unconfirmable since there is no DNA. The CDR3 is 14 residues long. Germline lookup yields CDR1 MNHNS and CDR2 SASEGT. CDR3 protein: CASSRLGGSTEAFF.

The chain joins TRBV12-3 or TRBV12-4 to TRBJ1-2. This CDR3 comprises 16 residues. CDR3 protein: CASIISLPPRGYGYTF.

This sequence joins TRBV5-1 and TRBJ2-1. Germline-derived CDR1 and CDR2 are SGHRS and YFSETQ. CDR3 size: 13 residues. This CDR3 reads CASSLELVGEQFF.

The chain's CDR3 is CASSYSGNNQPQHF. This chain uses TRBV6-2 or TRBV6-3 with TRBJ1-5. The CDR3 extends over 14 amino acids. In germline, CDR1 is MNHEY, CDR2 SVGEGT.

CDR3 amino acids: CASRIHTGTASTDTQYF. The rearrangement joins TRBV28 to TRBJ2-3; the D gene TCRdb calls, TRBD1, cannot be checked with no DNA. The CDR3 runs 17 residues. Germline lookup yields CDR1 MDHEN and CDR2 SYDVKM.

The chain carries TRBV6-2 or TRBV6-3 and TRBJ2-5; TCRdb names TRBD2, which stays unverified in the absence of DNA. Germline V gives CDR1 MNHEY, CDR2 SVGEGT. This CDR3 is 16 amino acids long. CDR3 protein: CASSPLTSHDRETQYF.

CDR3 sequence: CASSLGAGADTQYF. The chain couples TRBV7-8 to TRBJ2-3; TCRdb picks TRBD1, but there is no DNA to check that call. Germline V gene lookup returns CDR1 SGHVS and CDR2 FQNEAQ. The CDR3 spans 14 residues.

This chain uses TRBV12-3 or TRBV12-4 with TRBJ1-6; the D gene TCRdb calls, TRBD1, cannot be checked with no DNA. CDR3 length: 14 amino acids. The CDR3 is CASSRQTKDSPLHF.

The chain combines TRBV11-1 with TRBJ2-2; the TRBD1 assignment by TCRdb is unverifiable without DNA. The germline gives CDR1 SGHAT, CDR2 FQDESV (reference sequence). The CDR3 extends over 16 amino acids. The CDR3 here is CASSRPRGAITGELFF.

The CDR3 reads CASSFSTGVRDNEQFF. The chain is built from TRBV7-2 and TRBJ2-1; no DNA is available, so the TRBD1 call from TCRdb remains unchecked. The CDR3 runs to 16 residues. CDR1 is SGHTA and CDR2 is FQGNSA in the germline V gene.

The chain carries TRBV2 and TRBJ1-5. The CDR3 covers 14 residues. Germline lookup yields CDR1 SNHLY and CDR2 FYNNEI. This CDR3 reads CASSSARHNQPQHF.

CDR3 loop: CASSIFAGGTQETQYF. J is TRBJ2-5 and V is TRBV5-6; TCRdb reports TRBD2, a call that lacks DNA to check it against. CDR3 size: 16 residues. The germline CDR1 and CDR2 sequences are SGHDT and YYEEEE.

The rearrangement joins TRBV12-3 or TRBV12-4 to TRBJ1-1; TCRdb lists TRBD1, though no DNA is available to test this call. The CDR3 has 14 residues. CDR3 sequence: CASRLQGATTEAFF.

This chain links TRBV5-4 with TRBJ2-5; the TRBD2 assignment by TCRdb is unverifiable without DNA. The CDR3 is 13 residues long. Germline CDR1 SGHNT, CDR2 YYREEE (reference sequence). CDR3: CATGRGRGETQYF.

The chain joins TRBV9 to TRBJ2-3. The CDR3 totals 13 residues. Germline V gene data show CDR1 as SGDLS and CDR2 as YYNGEE. The CDR3 here is CASSSLSGDTQYF.